The entry below describes one TCR beta chain. Germline V gene sequence: CDR1 ENHRY, CDR2 SYGVKD. This CDR3 has 17 residues. With V trimmed by 4 bases and J by 0 bases, 7 bases remained unmatched. These data originate in a study of blood T cell repertoires in COVID-19. Clones were sequenced by immunoSEQ multiplex PCR, and TCRdb holds only the in-frame ones, with some missing. The sample lists 190,000 or so clones; approximately 87% were seen once. This receptor was taken from a woman under 30 who had recovered from COVID-19. The chain is built from TRBV10-3 and TRBJ2-5, with 11 bases identical to TRBD2. The sequenced sample consisted of peripheral blood. The CDR3 bases are TGTGCCATCAGTGGATTCTCTAGCGGGAGGTACCAAGAGACCCAGTACTTC. It is translated as CAISGFSSGRYQETQYF.